The 13 T cell receptor beta chains below all came from one sample that was sequenced in a study of T cell changes during pregnancy in multiple sclerosis. Some clones are missing from TCRdb's copy, which holds only in-frame ones; the method was immunoSEQ multiplex PCR. The table includes 57,000 or so clones, 80% to 95% detected once. The input for sequencing was peripheral blood, taken in the third trimester of pregnancy. These receptors were obtained from a female donor in good health, enrolled as a control in a pregnancy study.

The V gene is TRBV5-4, the J gene TRBJ2-2, with TRBD2 identical over 12 bases. Germline trimming cut 4 bases from V and 1 base from J; bases unmatched to any gene: 5. CDR3 length: 17 residues. The germline gives CDR1 SGHNT, CDR2 YYREEE (reference sequence). CDR3 residues: CASSIVGLAGNTGELFF. The DNA of the CDR3 is TGTGCCAGCAGCATCGTGGGACTAGCGGGGAACACCGGGGAGCTGTTTTTT. Full variable domain (outside the CDR3, taken from reference TRBV5-4 and TRBJ2-2): ETGVTQSPTHLIKTRGQQVTLRCSSQSGHNTVSWYQQALGQGPQFIFQYYREEENGRGNFPPRFSGLQFPNYSSELNVNALELDDSALYLCASSIVGLAGNTGELFFGEGSRLTVL.

The V and J genes are TRBV19 and TRBJ2-6, with D possibly being TRBD2 (5 bases). The CDR3 sequence is 16 residues long. Germline V CDR1 and CDR2: LNHDA, SQIVND (reference sequence). The V gene lost 4 bases and the J gene lost 0 bases, with 10 bases spanning the gap. The CDR3 bases are TGTGCCAGTAGTAGAGGACTTTTCTCTGGGGCCAACGTCCTGACTTTC. Its protein product is CASSRGLFSGANVLTF.

This rearrangement joins TRBV5-1 to TRBJ1-5, with 7 bases fitting TRBD1. This CDR3 region has 15 residues. With 6 bases clipped from V and 5 bases from J, the junction kept 11 bases outside the gene matches. The germline gives CDR1 SGHRS, CDR2 YFSETQ. The CDR3 DNA follows: TGCGCCAGCACCCTAAGGGGGACAGTAGATCAGCCCCAGCATTTT. This translates into CASTLRGTVDQPQHF.

V usage is TRBV2 and J usage is TRBJ1-5; TRBD1 is a possible D gene (5 bases). V gave up 0 bases and J gave up 5 bases, with 11 bases separating them. CDR3 length equals 15 residues. The germline V gene has CDR1 SNHLY and CDR2 FYNNEI. The CDR3 region is CASSEAWGRYQPQHF. The CDR3 nucleotides read TGTGCCAGCAGTGAAGCCTGGGGCAGGTATCAGCCCCAGCATTTT.

This sequence joins TRBV11-3 and TRBJ2-3; D call uncertain. The germline CDR1 and CDR2 sequences are SGHNT and YENEEA. CDR3 length: 11 amino acids. Trimming shortened V by 7 bases and J by 3 bases, and 5 bases separated the two germline ends. The CDR3 here is CASTSTDTQYF. CDR3 bases: TGTGCCAGCACATCAACAGATACGCAGTATTTT.

As DNA, the CDR3 is TGCAGTGCCAGGGGTAGGCAGTTCTTC. Its protein product is CSARGRQFF. This chain connects TRBV20-1 to TRBJ2-1, with D perhaps matching TRBD1 (6 bases). Germline lookup yields CDR1 DFQATT and CDR2 SNEGSKA (reference sequence). Trimming pared 6 bases from V and 12 bases from J, leaving 9 bases between. The CDR3 extends over 9 amino acids.

This clone showed up just a few times. The chain joins TRBV18 to TRBJ1-1, with D perhaps TRBD1 (6 bases). Trimming pared 0 bases from V and 1 base from J, leaving 21 bases between. Germline CDR1 is KGHSH and CDR2 is LQKENI. This CDR3 contains 19 residues. The CDR3 spells CASSPPLRTELQGNTEAFF. The CDR3 nucleotides read TGTGCCAGCTCACCACCGTTACGAACAGAGCTACAGGGGAACACTGAAGCTTTCTTT. Full variable domain (missing parts from reference TRBV18 and TRBJ1-1): NAGVMQNPRHLVRRRGQEARLRCSPMKGHSHVYWYRQLPEEGLKFMVYLQKENIIDESGMPKERFSAEFPKEGPSILRIQQVVRGDSAAYFCASSPPLRTELQGNTEAFFGQGTRLTVV.

This rearrangement joins TRBV7-2 to TRBJ1-1; no firm D call. CDR1 SGHTA and CDR2 FQGNSA come from the germline V gene. With 7 bases removed from V and 5 bases from J, the gap between germline ends came to 14 bases. CDR3 length: 13 amino acids. CDR3 sequence: CASKRGPGTEAFF. CDR3 sequence (DNA): TGTGCCAGCAAAAGAGGGCCCGGGACTGAAGCTTTCTTT.

V gene TRBV14 combines with J gene TRBJ2-7; 8 bases are a match to TRBD2. Looked up from germline, CDR1 is SGHDN and CDR2 is FVKESK. Trimming at V came to 0 bases and at J to 5 bases, leaving 9 bases not matched to a gene. CDR3 length: 16 amino acids. CDR3 residues: CASSQDQASGLNEQYF. In nucleotides, the CDR3 is TGTGCCAGCAGCCAAGATCAGGCTAGCGGGCTTAACGAGCAGTACTTC.

This clone was found once. The V call is TRBV30, the J call TRBJ1-6; D perhaps matches TRBD1 (6 bases). The CDR3 is 14 residues long. V was cut by 8 bases and J by 6 bases, with 17 bases left in between. Germline CDR1 is GTSNPN and CDR2 is SVGIG (reference sequence). CDR3 in amino acids: CAHSRGMGNSPLHF. The CDR3 DNA sequence: TGTGCCCACAGTAGGGGGATGGGTAATTCACCCCTCCACTTT. The full variable domain, rest sourced from reference TRBV30 and TRBJ1-6, is SQTIHQWPATLVQPVGSPLSLECTVEGTSNPNLYWYRQAAGRGLQLLFYSVGIGQISSEVPQNLSASRPQDRQFILSSKKLLLSDSGFYLCAHSRGMGNSPLHFGNGTRLTVT.

This sequence joins TRBV9 and TRBJ2-3; 15 bases are shared with TRBD2. The length of the CDR3 is 18 residues. Losses at the gene ends were 3 bases for V and 2 bases for J; bases not matched to a gene: 7. CDR1 and CDR2 from the germline V gene are SGDLS and YYNGEE. The CDR3 region is CASSAGLAGGSVTDTQYF. The CDR3 region has the DNA TGTGCCAGCAGCGCGGGACTAGCGGGGGGATCCGTCACAGATACGCAGTATTTT.

The chain couples TRBV10-3 to TRBJ1-3; D uncertain. Between the trimmed V and J ends, which lost 10 bases and 0 bases, there was a span of 16 bases. The CDR3 sequence is 15 residues long. CDR1 ENHRY and CDR2 SYGVKD come from the germline V gene. CDR3 amino acids: CATLPLDFSGNTIYF. In DNA form, the CDR3 reads TGTGCCACGCTACCCCTTGACTTCTCTGGAAACACCATATATTTT.

This chain links TRBV27 with TRBJ2-1, with a tentative D call TRBD1 (6 bases). Trimming stripped 0 bases from V and 7 bases from J, with 7 bases between. The CDR3 covers 13 residues. CDR1 is MNHEY, CDR2 SMNVEV, per germline (reference sequence). The CDR3 nucleotides read TGTGCCAGCAGTTTATCGACAGGTAATGAGCAGTTCTTC. Its translation is CASSLSTGNEQFF.